Shown below are 4 T cell receptor beta chains from a single sample sequenced in a study of monozygotic twins with inflammatory bowel disease. Reprocessing the 5' RACE reads, TCRdb reports a single entry for every CDR3 protein and omits DNA. The sample table sets out about 380,000 distinct CDR3 sequences. Sequences were obtained from blood. The receptor set was obtained from a human donor with ulcerative colitis or Crohn's disease, or a healthy co-twin of an affected twin (not recorded which).

The rearrangement uses TRBV7-9 and TRBJ2-1; TCRdb outputs TRBD1, but without DNA this stays unchecked. From germline, CDR1 is SEHNR and CDR2 FQNEAQ (reference sequence). This CDR3 region has 17 residues. The CDR3 protein is CASSPRLDTPSYNEQFF.

The rearrangement uses TRBV24-1 and TRBJ2-1. Germline V CDR1 and CDR2: KGHDR, SFDVKD. CDR3 length: 16 residues. CDR3 loop: CATSDSSRGTYNEQFF.

The chain combines TRBV7-2 with TRBJ2-1; without DNA, the TCRdb call of TRBD1 cannot be checked. The germline V gene has CDR1 SGHTA and CDR2 FQGNSA. The CDR3 has 16 residues. The CDR3: CASSLRTGSSYNEQFF.

The V and J genes are TRBV10-3 and TRBJ2-1; TCRdb picks TRBD1, but there is no DNA to check that call. Germline CDR1 ENHRY, CDR2 SYGVKD. This CDR3 contains 15 residues. The CDR3 sequence: CAIRAGAPSYNEQFF.